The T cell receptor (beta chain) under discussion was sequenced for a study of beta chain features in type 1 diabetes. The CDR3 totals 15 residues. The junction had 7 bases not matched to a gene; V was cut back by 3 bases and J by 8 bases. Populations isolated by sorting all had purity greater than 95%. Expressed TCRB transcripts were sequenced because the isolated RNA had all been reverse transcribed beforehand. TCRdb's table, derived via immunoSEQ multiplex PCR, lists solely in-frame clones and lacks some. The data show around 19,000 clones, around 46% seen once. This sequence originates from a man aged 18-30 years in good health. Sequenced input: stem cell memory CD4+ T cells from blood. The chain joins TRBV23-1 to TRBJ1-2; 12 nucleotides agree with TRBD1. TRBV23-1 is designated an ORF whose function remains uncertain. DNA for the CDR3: TGCGCCAGCAGTCAGCCGGGACAGGGGGCTGAAGGCTACACCTTC. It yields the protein CASSQPGQGAEGYTF.